The 27 T cell receptor beta chains reported below all come from one sample, sequenced in a study of brain T cells in children with intractable seizures. Here immunoSEQ multiplex PCR was the method, and the copy in TCRdb shows in-frame clones only, minus some. Of 80,000 or so clones listed, roughly 91% are singletons. The material sequenced was peripheral blood, taken at surgery. The receptor set was obtained from a boy under two years old with tuberous sclerosis and intractable seizures.

The chain links TRBV7-2 to TRBJ1-1; D gene unclear. This CDR3 spans 14 amino acids. Trimming removed 3 bases at V and 8 bases at J, with 16 bases between. The germline gives CDR1 SGHTA, CDR2 FQGNSA. The CDR3 nucleotides read TGTGCCAGCAGCTTCACTACAGCCGAAACAGAAGCTTTCTTT. This sequence encodes CASSFTTAETEAFF.

The chain uses TRBV5-6 and TRBJ1-2; D is ambiguous. V gave up 0 bases and J gave up 3 bases, with 9 bases separating them. The CDR3 sequence is 14 residues long. In germline, CDR1 is SGHDT, CDR2 YYEEEE. The CDR3: CASSLGVDHYGYTF. CDR3 bases: TGTGCCAGCAGCTTGGGCGTAGACCACTATGGCTACACCTTC.

This chain joins TRBV19 and TRBJ2-2; 9 bases are shared with TRBD2. The germline gives CDR1 LNHDA, CDR2 SQIVND (reference sequence). This CDR3 is built from 16 residues. Germline trimming cut 5 bases from V and 4 bases from J; bases unmatched to any gene: 8. The CDR3 nucleotides read TGTGCCAGTAGTCCAGGACTAGCGCTTCTCACCGGGGAGCTGTTTTTT. It codes for CASSPGLALLTGELFF. The complete variable domain, with remaining parts taken from reference TRBV19 and TRBJ2-2, reads DGGITQSPKYLFRKEGQNVTLSCEQNLNHDAMYWYRQDPGQGLRLIYYSQIVNDFQKGDIAEGYSVSREKKESFPLTVTSAQKNPTAFYLCASSPGLALLTGELFFGEGSRLTVL.

This clone showed up just once. The genes are TRBV28 and TRBJ2-5; D is perhaps TRBD2 (6 bases). CDR1 is MDHEN, CDR2 SYDVKM, per germline. CDR3 length: 15 amino acids. With 3 bases removed from V and 1 base from J, the gap between germline ends came to 12 bases. The CDR3 DNA reads as TGTGCCAGCAGTTTCTTCCAGCGGGTCCAAGAGACCCAGTACTTC. Its protein is CASSFFQRVQETQYF.

The rearrangement links TRBV12-3 or TRBV12-4 to TRBJ2-2; no clear D gene. The germline V and J ends were trimmed by 6 bases and 6 bases, with 11 bases remaining between them. This CDR3 is 13 amino acids long. Here the CDR3 DNA reads TGTGCCAGCAGCAAAAGCGTTGCCGGGGAGCTGTTTTTT. Its protein product is CASSKSVAGELFF.

The CDR3 is CASSLLGGETQYF. As DNA, the CDR3 is TGTGCCAGCAGCTTATTGGGGGGAGAGACCCAGTACTTC. This chain uses TRBV7-9 with TRBJ2-5; a weak D match, TRBD2 (6 bases). CDR1 SEHNR and CDR2 FQNEAQ come from the germline V gene (reference sequence). V gave up 2 bases and J gave up 4 bases, with 8 bases separating them. The CDR3 covers 13 residues.

This sequence joins TRBV5-1 and TRBJ1-2; 8 nucleotides line up with TRBD1. The CDR3 length is 15 residues. CDR1 and CDR2 from the germline V gene are SGHRS and YFSETQ. Trimming removed 0 bases from V and 7 bases from J; junction bases left unmatched: 8. Written as DNA, the CDR3 is TGCGCCAGCAGCTTGGGGGACAGGATCCTAGGTGGCTACACCTTC. It yields the protein CASSLGDRILGGYTF.

The chain is built from TRBV7-3 and TRBJ2-2, with a possible D match to TRBD2 (6 bases). CDR1 is SGHTA, CDR2 FQGTGA, per germline. This CDR3 is built from 14 residues. V gave up 5 bases and J gave up 3 bases, with 10 bases separating them. DNA of the CDR3: TGTGCCAGCAGCCTAGCGTTGTACACCGGGGAGCTGTTTTTT. Translating it yields CASSLALYTGELFF.

Here the CDR3 DNA reads TGTGCCAGCAGTTTGAAGGGGTCGGAGACCCAGTACTTC. It is translated as CASSLKGSETQYF. The chain joins TRBV12-3 or TRBV12-4 to TRBJ2-5; possible D gene TRBD1, 5 bases. The CDR3 has 13 residues. Deletions cut 3 bases from V and 5 bases from J, with 10 bases between.

V is TRBV2 and J is TRBJ1-5; no definite D call. This CDR3 has 15 residues. V lost 3 bases and J lost 0, with 9 bases in between. Germline values: CDR1 SNHLY, CDR2 FYNNEI. The CDR3: CASSEGAYSNQPQHF. The CDR3 DNA is TGTGCCAGCAGTGAGGGCGCTTATAGCAATCAGCCCCAGCATTTT. Filled out from reference TRBV2 and TRBJ1-5, the complete variable domain reads EPEVTQTPSHQVTQMGQEVILRCVPISNHLYFYWYRQILGQKVEFLVSFYNNEISEKSEIFDDQFSVERPDGSNFTLKIRSTKLEDSAMYFCASSEGAYSNQPQHFGDGTRLSIL.

The chain uses TRBV7-6 and TRBJ2-7; perhaps TRBD1 as D (5 bases). Germline values: CDR1 SGHVS, CDR2 FNYEAQ. This CDR3 region has 14 residues. V lost 4 bases and J 0 bases, leaving 10 bases between the germline ends. CDR3 in amino acids: CASSSTDSSYEQYF. DNA for the CDR3: TGTGCCAGCAGCTCGACAGACAGCTCCTACGAGCAGTACTTC.

A note on this clone: A read error may account for a junction end that differs from germline. The rearrangement uses TRBV10-1 and TRBJ2-3; the match to TRBD2 covers 15 bases. There are 15 residues in the CDR3. Germline assignment: CDR1 WNHNN and CDR2 SYGVQD (reference sequence). CDR3 sequence: CVSSGGTSGRDTQYF. The CDR3 DNA sequence: TGCGTCAGCAGCGGAGGGACTAGCGGGAGGGATACGCAGTATTTT.

This clone was recorded only once. The chain links TRBV19 to TRBJ1-2; possible D gene TRBD1, 6 bases. V was shortened by 2 bases and J by 8 bases, with 9 bases between the two germline ends. CDR1 LNHDA and CDR2 SQIVND come from the germline V gene (reference sequence). CDR3 length: 12 amino acids. DNA of the CDR3: TGTGCCAGTAGTATAAGTGACAGGGGCTACACCTTC. It specifies CASSISDRGYTF.

The rearrangement uses TRBV10-3 and TRBJ1-1; D might be TRBD1 (5 bases). Germline values: CDR1 ENHRY, CDR2 SYGVKD. The V gene lost 10 bases and the J gene lost 6 bases, with 12 bases spanning the gap. This CDR3 is built from 11 residues. The CDR3 loop reads CATGTFAEAFF. DNA for the CDR3: TGTGCCACAGGGACCTTTGCTGAAGCTTTCTTT.

The rearrangement links TRBV10-2 to TRBJ1-6; 7 bases map to TRBD1. The length of the CDR3 is 15 residues. The V segment lost 3 bases and the J segment 9 bases; nucleotides outside the gene matches: 8. From germline, CDR1 is WSHSY and CDR2 SAAADI. The CDR3 DNA is TGCGCCAGCAGTGATAGGTCAGGGGGAGGTTCACCCCTCCACTTT. Its translation is CASSDRSGGGSPLHF.

This clone has a single count. J is TRBJ2-2 and V is TRBV11-3, with 11 bases identical to TRBD1. Germline CDR1 SGHNT, CDR2 YENEEA. This CDR3 spans 15 amino acids. V shed 5 bases, J shed 3 bases, and the junction held 2 bases outside the gene matches. CDR3 sequence reads: CASSTGQGDTGELFF. The DNA of the CDR3 is TGTGCCAGCAGCACGGGACAGGGGGACACCGGGGAGCTGTTTTTT.

V gene TRBV4-2 combines with J gene TRBJ1-6, with 7 bases matching TRBD1. The germline gives CDR1 LGHNA, CDR2 YNFKEQ. V dropped 2 bases and J dropped 7; count of bases not matched to a gene: 5. The CDR3 consists of 15 residues. CDR3 coding DNA: TGTGCCAGCAGCCAAAAGACAGGGTGGAATTCACCCCTCCACTTT. Its protein is CASSQKTGWNSPLHF.

V usage is TRBV7-8 and J usage is TRBJ2-7; TRBD1 matches at 7 bases. This CDR3 comprises 15 residues. Germline-derived CDR1 and CDR2 are SGHVS and FQNEAQ. J gave up 7 bases and V 0 bases, and 9 bases lay outside the gene matches. CDR3 in amino acids: CASSLAIRGREEQYF. CDR3 DNA sequence: TGTGCCAGCAGCTTAGCGATAAGGGGGCGCGAAGAGCAGTACTTC. The entire variable domain, with the rest obtained from reference TRBV7-8 and TRBJ2-7, is as follows: GAGVSQSPRYKVAKRGQDVALRCDPISGHVSLFWYQQALGQGPEFLTYFQNEAQLDKSGLPSDRFFAERPEGSVSTLKIQRTQQEDSAVYLCASSLAIRGREEQYFGPGTRLTVT.

This chain uses TRBV5-5 with TRBJ1-5; a possible D gene is TRBD1 (6 bases). Germline lookup yields CDR1 SGHKS and CDR2 YYEKEE (reference sequence). Trimming cost V 0 bases and J 4 bases, with 11 bases left between them. The CDR3 runs to 15 residues. The CDR3 coding sequence is TGTGCCAGCAGCTTGGACAGGGCCTCTAATCAGCCCCAGCATTTT. It encodes CASSLDRASNQPQHF.

This chain joins TRBV5-1 and TRBJ2-3, with a tentative D call TRBD1 (6 bases). The germline V gene has CDR1 SGHRS and CDR2 YFSETQ. Deletions cut 4 bases from V and 1 base from J, with 16 bases between. The CDR3 runs 16 residues. For the CDR3, the DNA is TGCGCCAGCAGCCGGACCGGGACAACCGGCACAGATACGCAGTATTTT. As protein: CASSRTGTTGTDTQYF.

Comments on this clone: One end of the junction varies from germline; a read error may be responsible. The same CDR3 can be traced to other DNA sequences in this sample. V usage is TRBV29-1 and J usage is TRBJ1-2, with D perhaps matching TRBD1 (5 bases). Germline assignment: CDR1 SQVTM and CDR2 ANQGSEA. The CDR3 consists of 11 residues. This CDR3 is CSVYQGYGYTF. The CDR3, as DNA: TGTAGCGTTTATCAGGGCTATGGCTACACCTTC.

The rearrangement links TRBV7-8 to TRBJ1-3; possibly TRBD1 for D (6 bases). Germline V gene data show CDR1 as SGHVS and CDR2 as FQNEAQ. The ends were cut back, 5 bases at V and 2 bases at J, with 16 bases in the middle. The CDR3 has 16 residues. The CDR3 here is CASSPSRGGPGNTIYF. The CDR3, as DNA: TGTGCCAGCAGCCCCTCCAGGGGCGGCCCTGGAAACACCATATATTTT.

The chain links TRBV9 to TRBJ2-7; possibly TRBD1 for D (7 bases). CDR1 and CDR2 from the germline V gene are SGDLS and YYNGEE. V was trimmed by 4 bases and J by 6 bases, leaving 14 bases between them. The CDR3 is made up of 13 amino acids. In nucleotides, the CDR3 is TGTGCCAGCAGCCCCCAGGGGGGTGGCGAGCAGTACTTC. Translation: CASSPQGGGEQYF. Complete variable domain (other parts from reference TRBV9 and TRBJ2-7): DSGVTQTPKHLITATGQRVTLRCSPRSGDLSVYWYQQSLDQGLQFLIQYYNGEERAKGNILERFSAQQFPDLHSELNLSSLELGDSALYFCASSPQGGGEQYFGPGTRLTVT.

The chain combines TRBV4-1 with TRBJ2-1, with no clear D. CDR3 length: 16 residues. The germline V gene has CDR1 MGHRA and CDR2 YSYEKL. V lost 0 bases and J lost 2, with 11 bases in between. CDR3 protein: CASSQDAVGTYNEQFF. The CDR3 region has the DNA TGCGCCAGCAGCCAAGATGCAGTGGGGACCTACAATGAGCAGTTCTTC.

The CDR3 bases are TGTGCCAGCAGCCTCCTTAGCGGGAACGAGCAGTACTTC. The encoded protein is CASSLLSGNEQYF. The genes are TRBV21-1 and TRBJ2-7; the D segment call TRBD2 is taken from the table without a DNA check. TRBV21-1 corresponds to a pseudogene. CDR3 size: 13 residues.

The chain joins TRBV6-5 to TRBJ1-1, with 8 bases that match TRBD1. This CDR3 has 16 residues. V shed 2 bases, J shed 1 base, and the junction held 6 bases outside the gene matches. Germline values: CDR1 MNHEY, CDR2 SVGAGI. Here the CDR3 DNA reads TGTGCCAGCAGTTACCGGGGACAGGCCCAGAACACTGAAGCTTTCTTT. It is translated as CASSYRGQAQNTEAFF.

The rearrangement links TRBV7-2 to TRBJ2-3; no firm D call. Per the germline V gene, CDR1 is SGHTA and CDR2 is FQGNSA. The CDR3 runs 15 residues. Trimming pared 1 base from V and 4 bases from J, leaving 12 bases between. CDR3 in DNA: TGTGCCAGCAGCTTAGGTCAAGGGTTTGCAGATACGCAGTATTTT. It specifies CASSLGQGFADTQYF.